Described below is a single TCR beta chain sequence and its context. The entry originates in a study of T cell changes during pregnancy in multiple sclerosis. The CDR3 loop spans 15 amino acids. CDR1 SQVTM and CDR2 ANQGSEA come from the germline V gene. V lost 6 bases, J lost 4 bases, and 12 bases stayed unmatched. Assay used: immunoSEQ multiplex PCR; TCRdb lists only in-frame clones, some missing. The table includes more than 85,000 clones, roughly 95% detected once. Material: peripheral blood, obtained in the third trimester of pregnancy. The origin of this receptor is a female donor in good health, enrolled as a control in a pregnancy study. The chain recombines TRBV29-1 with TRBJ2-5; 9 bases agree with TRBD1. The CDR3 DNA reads TGCAGCGTGGACCCTTCGAACAGGGGGCGAGAGACCCAGTACTTC. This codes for CSVDPSNRGRETQYF.